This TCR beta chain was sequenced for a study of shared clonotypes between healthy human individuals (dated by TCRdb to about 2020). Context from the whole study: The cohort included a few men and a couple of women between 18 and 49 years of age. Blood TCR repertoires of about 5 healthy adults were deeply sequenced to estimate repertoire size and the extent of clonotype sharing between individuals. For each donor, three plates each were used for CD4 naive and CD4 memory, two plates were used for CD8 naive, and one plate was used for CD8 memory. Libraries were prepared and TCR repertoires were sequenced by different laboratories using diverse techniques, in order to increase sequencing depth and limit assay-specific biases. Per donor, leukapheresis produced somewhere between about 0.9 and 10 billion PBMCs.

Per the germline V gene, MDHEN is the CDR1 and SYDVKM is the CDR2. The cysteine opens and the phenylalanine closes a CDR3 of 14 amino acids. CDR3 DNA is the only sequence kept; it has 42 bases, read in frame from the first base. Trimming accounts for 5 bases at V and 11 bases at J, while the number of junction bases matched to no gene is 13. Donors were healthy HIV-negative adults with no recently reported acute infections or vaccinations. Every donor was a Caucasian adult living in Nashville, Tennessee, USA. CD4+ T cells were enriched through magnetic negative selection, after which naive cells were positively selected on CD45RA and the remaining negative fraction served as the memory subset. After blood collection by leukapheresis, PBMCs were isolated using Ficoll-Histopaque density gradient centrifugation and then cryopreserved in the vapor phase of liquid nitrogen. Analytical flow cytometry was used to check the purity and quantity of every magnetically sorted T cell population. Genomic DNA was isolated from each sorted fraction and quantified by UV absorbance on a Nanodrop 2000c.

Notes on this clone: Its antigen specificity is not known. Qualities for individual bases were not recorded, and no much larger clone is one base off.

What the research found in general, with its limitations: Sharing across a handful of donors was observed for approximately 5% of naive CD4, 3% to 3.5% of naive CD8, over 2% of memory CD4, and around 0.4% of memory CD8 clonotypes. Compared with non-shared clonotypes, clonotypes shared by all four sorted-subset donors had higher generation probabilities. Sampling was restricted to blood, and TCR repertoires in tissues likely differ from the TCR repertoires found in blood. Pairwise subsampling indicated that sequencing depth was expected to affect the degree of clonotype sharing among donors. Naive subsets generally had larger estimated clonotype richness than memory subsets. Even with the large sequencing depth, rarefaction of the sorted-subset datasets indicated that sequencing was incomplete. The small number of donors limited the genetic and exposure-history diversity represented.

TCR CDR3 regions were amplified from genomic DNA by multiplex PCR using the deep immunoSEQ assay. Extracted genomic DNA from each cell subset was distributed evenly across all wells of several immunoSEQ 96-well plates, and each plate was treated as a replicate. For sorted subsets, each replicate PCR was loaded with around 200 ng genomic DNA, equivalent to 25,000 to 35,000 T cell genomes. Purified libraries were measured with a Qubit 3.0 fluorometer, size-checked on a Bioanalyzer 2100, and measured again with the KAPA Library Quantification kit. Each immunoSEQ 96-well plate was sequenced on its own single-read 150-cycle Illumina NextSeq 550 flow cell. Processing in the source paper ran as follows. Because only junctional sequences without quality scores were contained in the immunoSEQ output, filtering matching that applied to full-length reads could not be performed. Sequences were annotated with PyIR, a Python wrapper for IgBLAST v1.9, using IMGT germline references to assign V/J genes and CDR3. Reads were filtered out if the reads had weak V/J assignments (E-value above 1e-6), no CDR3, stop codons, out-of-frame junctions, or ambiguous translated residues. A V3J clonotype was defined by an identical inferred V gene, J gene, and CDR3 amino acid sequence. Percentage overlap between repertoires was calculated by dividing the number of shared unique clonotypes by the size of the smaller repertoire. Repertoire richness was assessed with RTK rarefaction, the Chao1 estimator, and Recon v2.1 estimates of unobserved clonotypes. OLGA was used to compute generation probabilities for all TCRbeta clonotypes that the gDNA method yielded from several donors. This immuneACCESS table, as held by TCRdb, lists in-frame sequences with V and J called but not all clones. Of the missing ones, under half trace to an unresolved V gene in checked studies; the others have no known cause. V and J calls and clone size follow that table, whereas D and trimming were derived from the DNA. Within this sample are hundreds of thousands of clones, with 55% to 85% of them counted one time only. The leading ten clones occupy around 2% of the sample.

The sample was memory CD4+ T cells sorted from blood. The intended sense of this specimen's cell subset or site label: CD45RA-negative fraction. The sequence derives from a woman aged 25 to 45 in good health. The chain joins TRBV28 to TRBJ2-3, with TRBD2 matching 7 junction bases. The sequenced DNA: TGTGCCAGCAGTCGGACTAGACAAGCGGCGATGCAGTATTTT. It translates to CASSRTRQAAMQYF.